This TCR beta chain is drawn from a study of T cell repertoires in cytomegalovirus infection. TCRdb reprocessed the reads with MiXCR, giving one entry per CDR3 protein. This sample has approximately 300,000 distinct CDR3 sequences, with around a quarter found just once. Study-wide points: People with CMV and the relevant HLA were identified by cumulative public TCR beta family frequency. HLA-C-restricted CMV-specific TCR beta clonotypes prevailed in the ex vivo response.

Trimming at V came to 6 bases and at J to 5 bases, leaving 8 bases not matched to a gene. Per germline, CDR1 MNHGY and CDR2 SAAAGT. The CDR3 has 14 amino acids. For this clonotype: What it binds is unknown.

This sequence originates from a human donor in good health (CMV status not recorded). Some clones in this sample may be carry-over from other donors' samples. This chain connects TRBV6-8 to TRBJ2-5, with 8 bases identical to TRBD2. This specimen was cultured PBMCs, taken from culture after CMV antigen stimulation. CDR3 amino acids: CASRWGSGTETQYF. The CDR3 DNA follows: TGTGCCAGCAGATGGGGTAGCGGGACCGAGACCCAGTACTTC.